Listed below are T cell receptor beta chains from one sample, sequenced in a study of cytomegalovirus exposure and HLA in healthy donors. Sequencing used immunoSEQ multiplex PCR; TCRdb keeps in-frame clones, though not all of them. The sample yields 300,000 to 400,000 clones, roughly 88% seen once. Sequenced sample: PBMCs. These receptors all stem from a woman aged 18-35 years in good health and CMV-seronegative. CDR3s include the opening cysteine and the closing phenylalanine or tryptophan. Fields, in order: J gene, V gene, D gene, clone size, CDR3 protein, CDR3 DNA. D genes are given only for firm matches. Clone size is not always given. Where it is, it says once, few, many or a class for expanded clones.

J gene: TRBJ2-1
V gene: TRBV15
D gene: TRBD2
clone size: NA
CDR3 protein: CATSRISGGSSYNEQFF
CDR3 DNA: TGTGCCACCAGCAGGATTAGCGGGGGAAGCTCCTACAATGAGCAGTTCTTC

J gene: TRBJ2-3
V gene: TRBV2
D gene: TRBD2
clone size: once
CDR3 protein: CASSVTSGGSTDTQYF
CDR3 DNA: TGTGCCAGCAGTGTAACTAGCGGGGGTAGCACAGATACGCAGTATTTT

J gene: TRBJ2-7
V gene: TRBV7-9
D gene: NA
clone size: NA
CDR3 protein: CASSLGPNYEQYF
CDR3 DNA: TGTGCCAGCAGCTTAGGCCCTAATTACGAGCAGTACTTC

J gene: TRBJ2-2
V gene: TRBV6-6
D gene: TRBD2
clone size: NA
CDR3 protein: CASSYVWGGTGELFF
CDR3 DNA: TGTGCCAGCAGTTACGTCTGGGGGGGAACCGGGGAGCTGTTTTTT

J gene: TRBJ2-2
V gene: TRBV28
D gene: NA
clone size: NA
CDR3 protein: CASSLFQTGELFF
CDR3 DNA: TGTGCCAGCAGTTTGTTTCAGACCGGGGAGCTGTTTTTT

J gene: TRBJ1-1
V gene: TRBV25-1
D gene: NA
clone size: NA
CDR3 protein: CASSEYTPVKNTEAFF
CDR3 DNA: TGTGCCAGCAGTGAATATACGCCAGTCAAGAACACTGAAGCTTTCTTT

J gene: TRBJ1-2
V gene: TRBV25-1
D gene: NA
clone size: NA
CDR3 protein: CASSQGLIYGYTF
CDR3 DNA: TGTGCCAGCAGTCAGGGACTGATCTATGGCTACACCTTC

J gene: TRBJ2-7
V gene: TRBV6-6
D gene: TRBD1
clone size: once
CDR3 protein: CASNADRVYEQYF
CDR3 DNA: TGTGCCAGCAACGCCGACAGGGTCTACGAGCAGTACTTC

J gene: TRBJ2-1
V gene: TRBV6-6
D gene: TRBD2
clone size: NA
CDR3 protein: CASSLAGGTYNEQFF
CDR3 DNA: TGTGCCAGCAGCTTAGCGGGGGGGACCTACAATGAGCAGTTCTTC

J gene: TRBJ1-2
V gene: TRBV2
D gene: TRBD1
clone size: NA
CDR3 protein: CASSERVAGGMDYGYTF
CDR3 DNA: TGTGCCAGCAGTGAAAGAGTTGCAGGGGGAATGGACTATGGCTACACCTTC

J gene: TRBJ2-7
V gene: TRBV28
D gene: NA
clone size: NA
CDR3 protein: CASSIRGVSPYEQYF
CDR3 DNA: TGTGCCAGCAGTATCAGGGGGGTCTCCCCCTACGAGCAGTACTTC

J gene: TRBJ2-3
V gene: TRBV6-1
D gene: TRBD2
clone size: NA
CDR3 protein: CASSTLAGGPDTQYF
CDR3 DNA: TGTGCCAGCAGCACACTAGCGGGAGGGCCAGATACGCAGTATTTT

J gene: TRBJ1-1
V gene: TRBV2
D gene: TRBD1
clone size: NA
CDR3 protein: CASGPGTGGNTEAFF
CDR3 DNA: TGTGCCAGCGGACCCGGGACAGGAGGGAACACTGAAGCTTTCTTT

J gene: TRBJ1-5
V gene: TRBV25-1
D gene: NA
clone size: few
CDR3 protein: CASSAGTLSNQPQHF
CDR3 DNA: TGTGCCAGCAGTGCAGGAACCCTTAGCAATCAGCCCCAGCATTTT

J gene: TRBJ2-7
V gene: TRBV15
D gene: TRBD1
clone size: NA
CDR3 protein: CATSSPSRQGSGEQYF
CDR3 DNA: TGTGCCACCAGCAGTCCGTCCCGACAGGGGTCGGGCGAGCAGTACTTC

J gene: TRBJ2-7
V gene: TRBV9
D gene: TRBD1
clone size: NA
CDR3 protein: CASSTGQGKGEQYF
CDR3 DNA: TGTGCCAGCAGCACAGGACAGGGGAAGGGTGAGCAGTACTTC

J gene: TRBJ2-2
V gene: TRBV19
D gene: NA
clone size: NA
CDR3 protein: CASRDSGVIGELFF
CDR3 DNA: TGTGCCAGTAGGGACTCGGGGGTAATCGGGGAGCTGTTTTTT

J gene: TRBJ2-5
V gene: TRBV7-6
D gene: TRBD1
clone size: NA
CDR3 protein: CASSLPRTGGQETQYF
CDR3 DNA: TGTGCCAGCAGCTTACCAAGGACAGGGGGCCAAGAGACCCAGTACTTC

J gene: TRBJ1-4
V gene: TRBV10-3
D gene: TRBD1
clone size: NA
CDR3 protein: CAISEPDRGGEKLFF
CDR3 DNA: TGTGCCATCAGTGAGCCCGACAGGGGAGGTGAAAAACTGTTTTTT

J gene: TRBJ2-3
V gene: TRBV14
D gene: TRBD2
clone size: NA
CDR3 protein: CASSRGGPSTDTQYF
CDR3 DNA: TGTGCCAGCAGCCGCGGGGGGCCCAGCACAGATACGCAGTATTTT

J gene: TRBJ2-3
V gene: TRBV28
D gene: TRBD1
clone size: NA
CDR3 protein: CASRSQGANRDTQYF
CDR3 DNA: TGTGCCAGCAGGTCCCAGGGGGCGAACAGGGATACGCAGTATTTT

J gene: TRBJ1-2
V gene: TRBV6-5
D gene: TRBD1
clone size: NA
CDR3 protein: CASSYPGQGAGGYTF
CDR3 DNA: TGTGCCAGCAGTTACCCTGGACAGGGGGCGGGTGGCTACACCTTC

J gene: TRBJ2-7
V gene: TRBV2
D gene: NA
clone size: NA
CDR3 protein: CASSAAGTSYEQYF
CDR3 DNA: TGTGCCAGCAGTGCGGCGGGCACCTCCTACGAGCAGTACTTC

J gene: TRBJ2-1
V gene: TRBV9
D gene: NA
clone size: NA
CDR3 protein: CASSPLKSSYNEQFF
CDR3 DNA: TGTGCCAGCAGTCCCCTGAAGAGCTCCTACAATGAGCAGTTCTTC

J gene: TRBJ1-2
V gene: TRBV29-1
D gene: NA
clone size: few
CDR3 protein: CSVVSGNYGYTF
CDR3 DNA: TGCAGCGTTGTATCAGGGAACTATGGCTACACCTTC

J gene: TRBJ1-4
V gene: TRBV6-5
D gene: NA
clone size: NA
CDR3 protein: CASSYRGNEKLFF
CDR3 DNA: TGTGCCAGCAGTTACAGGGGTAATGAAAAACTGTTTTTT

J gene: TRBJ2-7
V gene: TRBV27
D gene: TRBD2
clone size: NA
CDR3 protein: CASSDAGTSGSGQYF
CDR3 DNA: TGTGCCAGCAGTGACGCCGGGACTAGCGGGAGTGGGCAGTACTTC

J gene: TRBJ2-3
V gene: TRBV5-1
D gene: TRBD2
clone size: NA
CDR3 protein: CASSVGGTSGGATQYF
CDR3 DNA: TGCGCCAGCAGCGTGGGTGGTACTAGCGGGGGCGCAACGCAGTATTTT

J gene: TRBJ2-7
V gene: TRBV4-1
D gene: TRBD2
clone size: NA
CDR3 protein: CASSQTSGYEQYF
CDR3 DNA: TGCGCCAGCAGCCAGACTAGCGGCTACGAGCAGTACTTC